The TCR beta chain described here comes from a study of regulatory T cells in long-lasting Graves disease. This CDR3 spans 15 amino acids. V gave up 7 bases and J gave up 7 bases; unmatched junction bases: 13. CDR1 and CDR2 (germline): SNHLY, FYNNEI. Libraries of TCR beta came from iRepertoire HTBI primers plus Arm-PCR of CDR3 regions. TCRdb reprocessed the multiplex PCR reads with MiXCR, giving one entry per CDR3 protein. The repertoire has around 460,000 distinct CDR3 sequences, approximately 14% of them found once; the top ten carry under 20%. Time point here: newly diagnosed GD, antithyroid drugs for less than 3 months. The TCR library used RNA extracted from PBMCs. In addition, the sample was reused for a study of T cells in Graves' hyperthyroidism and ophthalmopathy.

This receptor was obtained from a woman between 45 and 60 years old with Graves disease. Here the sequenced sample was peripheral blood mononuclear cells (PBMCs), taken at new diagnosis, from a patient treated with antithyroid drugs. This rearrangement joins TRBV2 to TRBJ1-5, with 7 bases aligning to TRBD1. CDR3: CASTEWDSDGQPQHF. The CDR3, as DNA: TGTGCCAGCACCGAATGGGACAGCGACGGCCAGCCCCAGCATTTT.